The 12 T cell receptor beta chains presented below share a single source sample, sequenced in a study of sequential checkpoint blockade in melanoma. Treatment noted: randomized to nivolumab then ipilimumab (arm A) or the reverse (arm B). Using immunoSEQ multiplex PCR, the repertoire was profiled, and TCRdb retains in-frame clones only, with some absent. The table lists approximately 4,800 clones, roughly 28% of them singletons. Sequencing used tumor tissue (inferred from file names), obtained from a patient given nivolumab and ipilimumab in sequence. These receptors came from a human donor with melanoma.

This clone came up a few times. The J gene is TRBJ2-3, the V gene TRBV1; the listed D gene, TRBD2, was not tested against the DNA. TRBV1 is marked as a pseudogene. The CDR3 loop spans 15 amino acids. CDR3 nucleotide sequence: TGCACCAGCCGCCGACTAGCGGGGAACACAGATACGCAGTATTTT. Protein sequence: CTSRRLAGNTDTQYF.

The CDR3 loop reads CSGAGLAQETQYF. CDR3 DNA sequence: TGCAGCGGTGCGGGACTTGCACAAGAGACCCAGTACTTC. The gene calls are TRBV29-1 and TRBJ2-5, with TRBD2 as a possible D gene (6 bases). This CDR3 region has 13 residues. The V gene lost 7 bases and the J gene lost 2 bases, with 14 bases spanning the gap. Germline CDR1 and CDR2: SQVTM and ANQGSEA.

This clone was seen a handful of times. This rearrangement joins TRBV6-8 to TRBJ1-3, with a tentative D call TRBD1 (5 bases). This CDR3 is 15 amino acids long. V lost 5 bases and J 0 bases, leaving 11 bases between the germline ends. The V gene's germline CDR1 is MNHGY and CDR2 SAAAGT. The CDR3 here is CASSKRRGSGNTIYF. DNA for the CDR3: TGTGCCAGCAGTAAACGGAGGGGCTCTGGAAACACCATATATTTT.

V and J are TRBV28 and TRBJ1-2; D is perhaps TRBD1 (6 bases). The CDR3 spans 13 residues. V dropped 10 bases and J dropped 0 bases, with 12 bases sitting between them. From germline, CDR1 is MDHEN and CDR2 SYDVKM. CDR3 sequence reads: CATIRTANYGYTF. CDR3 bases: TGTGCCACTATACGGACAGCTAACTATGGCTACACCTTC.

This chain joins TRBV18 and TRBJ1-6, with D possibly TRBD1 on 5 matching bases. The germline V gene has CDR1 KGHSH and CDR2 LQKENI. The CDR3 length is 16 residues. Trimming removed 3 bases at V and 3 bases at J, with 12 bases between. The CDR3: CASSPTAVRYNSPLHF. The CDR3 DNA reads TGTGCCAGCTCACCGACAGCGGTACGCTATAATTCACCCCTCCACTTT.

This sequence joins TRBV6-8 and TRBJ2-1; the D gene could be TRBD1 or TRBD2 (5 bases each). Germline CDR1 is MNHGY and CDR2 is SAAAGT. The CDR3 is 14 amino acids. Trimming took off 1 base at V and 8 bases at J, with 12 bases between the two ends. Here the CDR3 reads CASSYWGPVDEQFF. For the CDR3, the DNA is TGTGCCAGCAGTTACTGGGGACCCGTGGATGAGCAGTTCTTC.

This chain connects TRBV6-8 to TRBJ2-7; 11 nucleotides match TRBD2. The junction had 4 bases not matched to a gene; V was cut back by 5 bases and J by 7 bases. The V gene's germline CDR1 is MNHGY and CDR2 SAAAGT. The CDR3 has 13 residues. The CDR3, as DNA: TGTGCCAGCAGTGTTCGACTAGCGGGAGAGCAGTACTTC. Translated, it gives CASSVRLAGEQYF.

This clone was seen a few times. The J gene is TRBJ2-5, the V gene TRBV28, with TRBD2 identical over 16 bases. J lost 5 bases, V lost 5 bases, and 11 bases had no gene match. Looked up from germline, CDR1 is MDHEN and CDR2 is SYDVKM. This CDR3 is built from 18 residues. The CDR3 region is CASSQGLAGGPRVETQYF. The DNA of the CDR3 is TGTGCCAGCAGTCAGGGACTAGCGGGAGGGCCTCGGGTGGAGACCCAGTACTTC.

The chain couples TRBV15 to TRBJ2-1, with a possible D match to TRBD2 (6 bases). This CDR3 has 16 residues. Germline CDR1 is LNHNV and CDR2 is YYDKDF (reference sequence). V was clipped by 7 bases and J by 5 bases, with 21 bases between them. CDR3 in DNA: TGTGCCACCAACCGTGGGCATTCGGGACTGAACAATGAGCAGTTCTTC. It encodes CATNRGHSGLNNEQFF.

This rearrangement joins TRBV6-8 to TRBJ2-5; 9 bases match TRBD1. The V gene's germline CDR1 is MNHGY and CDR2 SAAAGT. V was pared by 2 bases and J by 1 base, with 8 bases of the junction left unmatched. The CDR3 runs 17 residues. Here the CDR3 DNA reads TGTGCCAGCAGTTACCTTATGACAGGGGGTGGCCAAGAGACCCAGTACTTC. As protein: CASSYLMTGGGQETQYF.

V gene TRBV18 combines with J gene TRBJ2-2, with 9 positions matching TRBD1. The germline V gene has CDR1 KGHSH and CDR2 LQKENI. J gave up 2 bases and V 6 bases, and 4 bases lay outside the gene matches. This CDR3 is built from 15 residues. The CDR3 is CASSLDRGNTGELFF. For the CDR3, the DNA is TGTGCCAGCTCCCTGGACAGGGGAAACACCGGGGAGCTGTTTTTT. Filled out from reference TRBV18 and TRBJ2-2, the complete variable domain reads NAGVMQNPRHLVRRRGQEARLRCSPMKGHSHVYWYRQLPEEGLKFMVYLQKENIIDESGMPKERFSAEFPKEGPSILRIQQVVRGDSAAYFCASSLDRGNTGELFFGEGSRLTVL.

This clone has just a few counts. The chain couples TRBV28 to TRBJ1-1, with D possibly TRBD1 on 6 matching bases. The CDR3 runs to 17 residues. V lost 0 bases, J lost 6 bases, and 20 bases lay in between. The V gene's germline CDR1 is MDHEN and CDR2 SYDVKM. The DNA of the CDR3 is TGTGCCAGCAGTTTATGGGTGTCGGGGGGCTTCAAGGCTGAAGCTTTCTTT. This codes for CASSLWVSGGFKAEAFF.